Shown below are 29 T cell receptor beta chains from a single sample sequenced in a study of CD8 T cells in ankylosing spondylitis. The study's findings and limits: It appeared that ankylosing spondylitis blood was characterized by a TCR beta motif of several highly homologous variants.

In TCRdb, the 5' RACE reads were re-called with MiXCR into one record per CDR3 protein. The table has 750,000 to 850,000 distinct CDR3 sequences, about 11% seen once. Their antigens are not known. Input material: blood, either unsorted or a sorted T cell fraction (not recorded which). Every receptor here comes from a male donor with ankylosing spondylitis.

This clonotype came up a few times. CDR3 amino acids: CASSKGVNEKLFF. CDR3 sequence (DNA): TGTGCCAGCAGCAAGGGGGTTAATGAAAAACTGTTTTTT. This chain connects TRBV7-9 to TRBJ1-4, with a possible D match to TRBD1 (6 bases). Trimming stripped 5 bases from V and 4 bases from J, with 8 bases between. Germline V gives CDR1 SEHNR, CDR2 FQNEAQ (reference sequence). This CDR3 has 13 residues.

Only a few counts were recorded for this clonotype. The DNA for the CDR3 is TGTGCCAGCAGCGAGACAGGGGTGGGCTATGGCTACACCTTC. Translation gives CASSETGVGYGYTF. This chain links TRBV9 with TRBJ1-2; 8 bases align to TRBD1. Germline CDR1 is SGDLS and CDR2 is YYNGEE. The trim removed 3 bases at V and 4 bases at J, leaving 5 bases unmatched. This CDR3 is built from 14 residues.

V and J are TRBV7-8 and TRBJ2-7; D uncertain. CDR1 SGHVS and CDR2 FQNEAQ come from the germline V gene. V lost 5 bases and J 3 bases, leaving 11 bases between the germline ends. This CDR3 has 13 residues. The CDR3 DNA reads TGTGCCAGCAGCCCGATCCTCTACTACGAGCAGTACTTC. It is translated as CASSPILYYEQYF.

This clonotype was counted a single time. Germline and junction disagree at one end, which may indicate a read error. CDR3 protein: CRARARARAYNEQFF. The CDR3 region has the DNA TGCAGAGCTAGAGCAAGAGCGCGCGCCTACAATGAGCAGTTCTTC. This chain connects TRBV20-1 to TRBJ2-1; no clear D. CDR3 length: 15 residues. Germline CDR1 and CDR2: DFQATT and SNEGSKA (reference sequence).

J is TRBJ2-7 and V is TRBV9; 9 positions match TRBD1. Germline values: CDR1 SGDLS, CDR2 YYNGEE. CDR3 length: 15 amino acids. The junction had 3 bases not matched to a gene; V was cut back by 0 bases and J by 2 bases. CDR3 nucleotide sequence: TGTGCCAGCAGCGTAGGGGGACAGGGTCCCTACGAGCAGTACTTC. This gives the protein CASSVGGQGPYEQYF.

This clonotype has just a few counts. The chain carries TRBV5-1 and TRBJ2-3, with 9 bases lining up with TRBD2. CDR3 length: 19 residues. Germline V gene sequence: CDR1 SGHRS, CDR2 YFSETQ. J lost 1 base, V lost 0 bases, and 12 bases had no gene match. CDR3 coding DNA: TGCGCCAGCAGCTTGGTGACTAGCGGTCCCAACGGCGGCACAGATACGCAGTATTTT. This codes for CASSLVTSGPNGGTDTQYF. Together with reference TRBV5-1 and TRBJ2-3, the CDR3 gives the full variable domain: KAGVTQTPRYLIKTRGQQVTLSCSPISGHRSVSWYQQTPGQGLQFLFEYFSETQRNKGNFPGRFSGRQFSNSRSEMNVSTLELGDSALYLCASSLVTSGPNGGTDTQYFGPGTRLTVL.

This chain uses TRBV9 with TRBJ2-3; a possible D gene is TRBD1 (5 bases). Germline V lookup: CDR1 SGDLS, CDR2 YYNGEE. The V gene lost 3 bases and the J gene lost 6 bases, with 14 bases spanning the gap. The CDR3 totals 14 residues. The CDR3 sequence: CASSAQVQGDTQYF. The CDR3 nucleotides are TGTGCCAGCAGCGCCCAAGTCCAGGGCGATACGCAGTATTTT.

The CDR3 sequence: CASSLSTGKQYF. The CDR3 region has the DNA TGTGCCAGCAGCTTATCCACAGGGAAGCAGTACTTC. This chain joins TRBV7-9 and TRBJ2-7; tentatively, D is TRBD1 (6 bases). The V end was cut by 2 bases, the J end by 8 bases, with 10 bases between. The CDR3 is 12 residues long. CDR1 SEHNR and CDR2 FQNEAQ come from the germline V gene (reference sequence).

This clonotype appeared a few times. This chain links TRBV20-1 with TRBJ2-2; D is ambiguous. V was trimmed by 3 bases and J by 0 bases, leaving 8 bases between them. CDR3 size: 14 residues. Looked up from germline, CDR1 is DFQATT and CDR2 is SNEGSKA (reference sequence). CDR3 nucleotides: TGCAGTGCTAGTTCGGTTTCGAACACCGGGGAGCTGTTTTTT. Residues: CSASSVSNTGELFF.

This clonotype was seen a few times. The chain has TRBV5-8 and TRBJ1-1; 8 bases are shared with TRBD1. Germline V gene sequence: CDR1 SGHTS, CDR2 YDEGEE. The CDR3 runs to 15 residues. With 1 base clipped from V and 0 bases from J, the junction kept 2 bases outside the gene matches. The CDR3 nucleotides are TGTGCCAGCAGCTTGCGGGACAGGATGAACACTGAAGCTTTCTTT. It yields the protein CASSLRDRMNTEAFF. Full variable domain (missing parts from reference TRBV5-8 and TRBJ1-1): EAGVTQSPTHLIKTRGQQATLRCSPISGHTSVYWYQQALGLGLQFLLWYDEGEERNRGNFPPRFSGRQFPNYSSELNVNALELEDSALYLCASSLRDRMNTEAFFGQGTRLTVV.

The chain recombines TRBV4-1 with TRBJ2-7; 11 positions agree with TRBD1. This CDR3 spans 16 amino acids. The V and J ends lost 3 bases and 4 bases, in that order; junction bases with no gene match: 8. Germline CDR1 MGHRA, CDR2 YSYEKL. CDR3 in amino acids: CASSHSAGQGAYEQYF. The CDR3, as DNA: TGCGCCAGCAGCCATTCGGCTGGACAGGGGGCTTACGAGCAGTACTTC.

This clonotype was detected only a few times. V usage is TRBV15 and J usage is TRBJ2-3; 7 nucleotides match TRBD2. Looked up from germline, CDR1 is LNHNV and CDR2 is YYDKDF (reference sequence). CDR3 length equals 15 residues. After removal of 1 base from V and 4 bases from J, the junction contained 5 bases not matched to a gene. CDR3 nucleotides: TGTGCCACCAGCAGAGGGGGGACTACCCCAGATACGCAGTATTTT. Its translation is CATSRGGTTPDTQYF.

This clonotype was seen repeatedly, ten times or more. The CDR3 bases are TGTGCCAGCAGTCCCGGGACAGGGGAGCGCTACGAGCAGTACTTC. Its protein is CASSPGTGERYEQYF. The chain has TRBV12-3 or TRBV12-4 and TRBJ2-7; 10 bases are a match to TRBD1. This CDR3 region has 15 residues. V lost 5 bases to trimming and J lost 3 bases; unmatched junction nucleotides: 7.

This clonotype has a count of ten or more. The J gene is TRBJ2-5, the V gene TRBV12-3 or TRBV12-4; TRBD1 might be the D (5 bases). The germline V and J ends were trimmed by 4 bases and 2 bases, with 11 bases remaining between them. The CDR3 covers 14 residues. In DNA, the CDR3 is TGTGCCAGCAGTTCTAGACAGCCTCAAGAGACCCAGTACTTC. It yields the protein CASSSRQPQETQYF.

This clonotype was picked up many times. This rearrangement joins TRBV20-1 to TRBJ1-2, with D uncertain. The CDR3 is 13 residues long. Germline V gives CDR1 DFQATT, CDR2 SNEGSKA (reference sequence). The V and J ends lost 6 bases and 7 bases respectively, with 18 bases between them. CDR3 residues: CSAEPGRWSGYTF. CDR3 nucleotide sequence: TGCAGTGCAGAACCGGGCCGGTGGTCTGGCTACACCTTC.

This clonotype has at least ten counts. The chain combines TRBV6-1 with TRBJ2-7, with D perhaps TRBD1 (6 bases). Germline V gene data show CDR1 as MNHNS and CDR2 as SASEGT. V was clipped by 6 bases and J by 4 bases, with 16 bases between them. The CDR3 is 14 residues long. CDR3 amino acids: CASRQRTVLYEQYF. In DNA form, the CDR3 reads TGTGCCAGCAGACAACGGACAGTTCTTTACGAGCAGTACTTC.

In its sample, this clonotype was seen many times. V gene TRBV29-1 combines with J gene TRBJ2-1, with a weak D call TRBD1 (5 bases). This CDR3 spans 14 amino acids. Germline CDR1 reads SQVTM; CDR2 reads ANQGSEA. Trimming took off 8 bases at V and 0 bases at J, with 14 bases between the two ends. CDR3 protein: CSLRQRSSYNEQFF. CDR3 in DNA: TGCAGCCTTAGACAGCGAAGCTCCTACAATGAGCAGTTCTTC.

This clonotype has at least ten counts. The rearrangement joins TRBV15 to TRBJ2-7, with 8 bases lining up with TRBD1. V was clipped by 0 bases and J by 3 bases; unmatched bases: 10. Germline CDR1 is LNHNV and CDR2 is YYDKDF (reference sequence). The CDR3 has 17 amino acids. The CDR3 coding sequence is TGTGCCACCAGCAGAGATTTTCGCCGGGACAGGCGCTACGAGCAGTACTTC. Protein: CATSRDFRRDRRYEQYF. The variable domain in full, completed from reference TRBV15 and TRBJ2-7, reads DAMVIQNPRYQVTQFGKPVTLSCSQTLNHNVMYWYQQKSSQAPKLLFHYYDKDFNNEADTPDNFQSRRPNTSFCFLDIRSPGLGDTAMYLCATSRDFRRDRRYEQYFGPGTRLTVT.

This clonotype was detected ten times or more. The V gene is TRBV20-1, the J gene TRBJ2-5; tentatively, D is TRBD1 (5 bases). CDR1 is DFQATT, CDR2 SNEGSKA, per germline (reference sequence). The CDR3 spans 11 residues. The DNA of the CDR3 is TGCAGCCGACAGTACCAAGAGACCCAGTACTTC. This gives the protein CSRQYQETQYF.

CDR3 coding DNA: TGCGCCAGCAGCTTGGACCCCCGCTACAATGAGCAGTTCTTC. Its translation is CASSLDPRYNEQFF. The rearrangement links TRBV5-1 to TRBJ2-1; D remains ambiguous. This CDR3 has 14 residues. Germline-derived CDR1 and CDR2 are SGHRS and YFSETQ. V lost 0 bases and J lost 3, with 7 bases in between.

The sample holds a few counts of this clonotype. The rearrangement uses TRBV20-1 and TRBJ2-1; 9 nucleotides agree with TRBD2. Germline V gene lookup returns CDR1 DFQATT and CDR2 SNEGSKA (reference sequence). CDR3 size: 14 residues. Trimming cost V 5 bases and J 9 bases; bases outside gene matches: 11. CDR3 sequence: CSALLASTSGEQFF. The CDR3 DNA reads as TGCAGTGCTTTACTTGCCTCGACTAGCGGTGAGCAGTTCTTC.

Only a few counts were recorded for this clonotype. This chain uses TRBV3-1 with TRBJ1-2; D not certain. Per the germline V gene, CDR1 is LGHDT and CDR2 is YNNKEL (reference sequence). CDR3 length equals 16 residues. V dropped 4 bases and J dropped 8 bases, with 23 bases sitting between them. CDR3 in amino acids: CASSLGLPRTDRGYTF. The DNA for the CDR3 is TGTGCCAGCAGCCTAGGGCTGCCTAGGACGGATAGGGGCTACACCTTC. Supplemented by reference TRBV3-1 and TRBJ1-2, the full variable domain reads DTAVSQTPKYLVTQMGNDKSIKCEQNLGHDTMYWYKQDSKKFLKIMFSYNNKELIINETVPNRFSPKSPDKAHLNLHINSLELGDSAVYFCASSLGLPRTDRGYTFGSGTRLTVV.

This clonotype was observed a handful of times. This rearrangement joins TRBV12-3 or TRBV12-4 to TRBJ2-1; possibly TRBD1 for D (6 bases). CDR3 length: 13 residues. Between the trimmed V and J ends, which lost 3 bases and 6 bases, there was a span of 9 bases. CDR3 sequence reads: CASSLIRGNEQFF. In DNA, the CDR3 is TGTGCCAGCAGTTTGATCAGGGGCAATGAGCAGTTCTTC.

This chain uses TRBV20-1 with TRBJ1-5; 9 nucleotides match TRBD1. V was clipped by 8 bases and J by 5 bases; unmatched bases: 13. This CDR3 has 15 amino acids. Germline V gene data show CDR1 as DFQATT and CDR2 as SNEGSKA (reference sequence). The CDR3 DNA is TGCAGTACCACAGGGGGCCCGGCCCTGGATCAGCCCCAGCATTTT. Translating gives CSTTGGPALDQPQHF.

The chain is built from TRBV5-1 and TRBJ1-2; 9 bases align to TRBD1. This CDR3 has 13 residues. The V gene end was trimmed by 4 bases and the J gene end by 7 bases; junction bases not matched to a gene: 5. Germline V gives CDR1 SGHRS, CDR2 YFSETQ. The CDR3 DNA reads TGCGCCAGCAGCCGCGGGACAGGGTTTGGCTACACCTTC. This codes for CASSRGTGFGYTF.

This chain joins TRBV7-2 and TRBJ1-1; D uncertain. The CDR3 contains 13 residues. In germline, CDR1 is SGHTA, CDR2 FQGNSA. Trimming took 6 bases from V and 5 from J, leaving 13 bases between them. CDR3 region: CASRLVIGTEAFF. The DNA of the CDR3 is TGTGCCAGCAGACTGGTGATCGGGACTGAAGCTTTCTTT.

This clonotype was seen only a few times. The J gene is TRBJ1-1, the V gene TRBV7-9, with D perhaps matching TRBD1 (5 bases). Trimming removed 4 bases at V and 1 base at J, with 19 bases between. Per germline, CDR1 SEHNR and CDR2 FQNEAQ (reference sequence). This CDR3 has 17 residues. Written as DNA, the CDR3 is TGTGCCAGCAGCTCCCGGGACGGGGCCCAACCGAACACTGAAGCTTTCTTT. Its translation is CASSSRDGAQPNTEAFF.

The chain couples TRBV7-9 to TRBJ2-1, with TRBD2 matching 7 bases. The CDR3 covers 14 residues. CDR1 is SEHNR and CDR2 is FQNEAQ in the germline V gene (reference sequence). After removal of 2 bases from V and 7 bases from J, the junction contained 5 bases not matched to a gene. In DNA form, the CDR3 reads TGTGCCAGCAGCTTAAAGCGGGACCTAAATGAGCAGTTCTTC. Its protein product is CASSLKRDLNEQFF.

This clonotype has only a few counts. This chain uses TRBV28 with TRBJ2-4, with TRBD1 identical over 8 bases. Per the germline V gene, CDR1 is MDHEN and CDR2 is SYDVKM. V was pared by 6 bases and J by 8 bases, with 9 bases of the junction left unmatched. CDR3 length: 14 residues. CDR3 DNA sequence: TGTGCCAGCAGGAGCAGGGGGCCTGCGTACATTCAGTACTTC. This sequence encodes CASRSRGPAYIQYF.